Listed here are 13 T cell receptor beta chains from one sample, sequenced in a study of T cell responses to AZD1222 COVID-19 vaccine. The table came from immunoSEQ multiplex PCR; TCRdb's copy has only in-frame clones and leaves some out. The repertoire holds 180,000 or so clones, with approximately 90% as singletons. Here the sequenced sample was peripheral blood, taken 28 days after the second AZD1222 dose. The receptor source for this set is an adult who received the AZD1222 COVID-19 vaccine.

The chain has TRBV30 and TRBJ2-3; D remains unclear. The V gene's germline CDR1 is GTSNPN and CDR2 SVGIG (reference sequence). Trimming took off 4 bases at V and 0 bases at J, with 8 bases between the two ends. The CDR3 runs 13 residues. The chain's CDR3 is CAWTRRSTDTQYF. In nucleotides, the CDR3 is TGTGCCTGGACCCGGCGTAGCACAGATACGCAGTATTTT. The whole variable domain, filled in from reference TRBV30 and TRBJ2-3, reads SQTIHQWPATLVQPVGSPLSLECTVEGTSNPNLYWYRQAAGRGLQLLFYSVGIGQISSEVPQNLSASRPQDRQFILSSKKLLLSDSGFYLCAWTRRSTDTQYFGPGTRLTVL.

V usage is TRBV27 and J usage is TRBJ1-5; no firm D call. This CDR3 spans 15 amino acids. V lost 1 base and J lost 0, with 7 bases in between. In germline, CDR1 is MNHEY, CDR2 SMNVEV (reference sequence). CDR3 amino acids: CASSLYGYSNQPQHF. Written as DNA, the CDR3 is TGTGCCAGCAGTTTATACGGATATAGCAATCAGCCCCAGCATTTT.

The gene calls are TRBV7-8 and TRBJ2-5, with 16 bases matching TRBD2. CDR3 length: 18 residues. J was trimmed by 5 bases and V by 5 bases; bases with no gene match: 11. Looked up from germline, CDR1 is SGHVS and CDR2 is FQNEAQ. CDR3 nucleotide sequence: TGTGCCAGCAGCGAAGGGACTAGCGGGGGGGCGATTAGGGAGACCCAGTACTTC. This codes for CASSEGTSGGAIRETQYF.

This chain connects TRBV30 to TRBJ2-1; the D gene is possibly TRBD2 (6 bases). The CDR3 sequence is 13 residues long. Germline V lookup: CDR1 GTSNPN, CDR2 SVGIG (reference sequence). Trimming left V 5 bases short and J 6 bases short, with 14 bases between. The CDR3 sequence is CAWCAGTLNEQFF. The CDR3 bases are TGTGCCTGGTGCGCCGGGACTCTCAATGAGCAGTTCTTC.

This clone was recorded once. This chain connects TRBV19 to TRBJ2-7, with D tentatively TRBD1 (6 bases). Deletions cut 5 bases from V and 6 bases from J, with 14 bases between. This CDR3 comprises 13 residues. Germline V lookup: CDR1 LNHDA, CDR2 SQIVND (reference sequence). CDR3 sequence: CASSVYRAGEQYF. For the CDR3, the DNA is TGTGCCAGTAGTGTTTACAGGGCGGGCGAGCAGTACTTC.

V usage is TRBV2 and J usage is TRBJ2-7; 12 nucleotides line up with TRBD1. The CDR3 is 14 residues long. V lost 7 bases, J lost 2 bases, and 3 bases stayed unmatched. The V gene's germline CDR1 is SNHLY and CDR2 FYNNEI. CDR3 residues: CASTGTGGAYEQYF. Here the CDR3 DNA reads TGTGCCAGCACGGGGACAGGGGGCGCCTACGAGCAGTACTTC.

The chain recombines TRBV6-5 with TRBJ2-7; D call uncertain. This CDR3 has 13 amino acids. V gave up 0 bases and J gave up 4 bases, with 7 bases separating them. Germline lookup yields CDR1 MNHEY and CDR2 SVGAGI. CDR3 sequence reads: CASSYSQYYEQYF. The CDR3 coding sequence is TGTGCCAGCAGTTACTCACAGTATTACGAGCAGTACTTC.

This chain connects TRBV7-8 to TRBJ1-6; 9 bases align to TRBD1. Germline V CDR1 and CDR2: SGHVS, FQNEAQ. The CDR3 contains 13 residues. Losses at the gene ends were 6 bases for V and 9 bases for J; bases not matched to a gene: 3. The CDR3 sequence is CASSKDRGSPLHF. The CDR3 nucleotides are TGTGCCAGCAGTAAGGACAGGGGTTCACCCCTCCACTTT.

This sequence joins TRBV6-1 and TRBJ2-3, with D possibly called TRBD1 or TRBD2 (5 bases each). Germline CDR1 and CDR2: MNHNS and SASEGT. The CDR3 totals 15 residues. The V end was cut by 10 bases, the J end by 0 bases, with 17 bases between. The CDR3 coding sequence is TGTGCCACAAGTGTCGGGGCCCCGAGCACAGATACGCAGTATTTT. It specifies CATSVGAPSTDTQYF.

The V gene is TRBV9, the J gene TRBJ2-6; unclear D gene. The germline V gene encodes CDR1 SGDLS and CDR2 YYNGEE. Between the trimmed V and J ends, which lost 4 bases and 8 bases, there was a span of 13 bases. The CDR3 has 14 amino acids. Written as DNA, the CDR3 is TGTGCCAGCAGCCCTCGGCTTCTCCCCAACGTCCTGACTTTC. This sequence encodes CASSPRLLPNVLTF.

The chain carries TRBV18 and TRBJ2-7; the D call may be TRBD1 or TRBD2 (5 bases each). V was cut by 5 bases and J by 2 bases, with 10 bases left in between. CDR1 is KGHSH and CDR2 is LQKENI in the germline V gene. The CDR3 consists of 13 residues. The CDR3 nucleotides are TGTGCCAGCTCAAGGGACCGCACCTACGAGCAGTACTTC. Translation gives CASSRDRTYEQYF.

A single count supports this clone. This chain links TRBV27 with TRBJ2-1; tentatively, D is TRBD2 (5 bases). The CDR3 spans 16 residues. CDR1 MNHEY and CDR2 SMNVEV come from the germline V gene (reference sequence). V was pared by 5 bases and J by 3 bases, with 17 bases between. CDR3 region: CASSAIDGERYNEQFF. CDR3 coding DNA: TGTGCCAGCAGTGCCATAGATGGGGAGCGCTACAATGAGCAGTTCTTC.

This chain connects TRBV7-2 to TRBJ2-1; unclear D gene. Germline V gene data show CDR1 as SGHTA and CDR2 as FQGNSA. The V end was cut by 4 bases, the J end by 4 bases, with 23 bases between. The CDR3 covers 18 residues. CDR3 sequence reads: CASSSRHGRALIYNEQFF. The CDR3 DNA reads TGTGCCAGCAGCTCCAGACATGGCCGGGCACTTATTTACAATGAGCAGTTCTTC.